This TCR beta chain comes out of a study of Graves' ophthalmopathy and Graves' hyperthyroidism. Exclusion covered patients with other autoimmune diseases or uncontrolled infections (as well as pregnancy or lactation). In this sample, this clonotype turned up a few times. No antigen is known for it. Investigators amplified TCR beta CDR3 regions from RNA transcripts. The authors performed first-round RT-PCR with HTBI primers and then a second-round multiplex PCR. TCRdb itself ran the multiplex PCR reads through MiXCR, one entry per CDR3 protein. The sample holds hundreds of thousands of distinct CDR3 sequences, just over 40% seen once. General study results and limits: Most thyroid clonotypes expanded beyond 0.001 frequency were also found in blood.

This TCR was recovered from an adult man with Graves' ophthalmopathy. Material for sequencing was peripheral blood.

CDR3 sequence: CASTQGLDYTEAFF. DNA of the CDR3: TGTGCCAGCACCCAGGGTTTGGATTACACTGAAGCTTTCTTT. This rearrangement joins TRBV12-3 or TRBV12-4 to TRBJ1-1; a weak D match, TRBD1 (5 bases). CDR3 size: 14 residues. Trimming stripped 7 bases from V and 3 bases from J, with 15 bases between.